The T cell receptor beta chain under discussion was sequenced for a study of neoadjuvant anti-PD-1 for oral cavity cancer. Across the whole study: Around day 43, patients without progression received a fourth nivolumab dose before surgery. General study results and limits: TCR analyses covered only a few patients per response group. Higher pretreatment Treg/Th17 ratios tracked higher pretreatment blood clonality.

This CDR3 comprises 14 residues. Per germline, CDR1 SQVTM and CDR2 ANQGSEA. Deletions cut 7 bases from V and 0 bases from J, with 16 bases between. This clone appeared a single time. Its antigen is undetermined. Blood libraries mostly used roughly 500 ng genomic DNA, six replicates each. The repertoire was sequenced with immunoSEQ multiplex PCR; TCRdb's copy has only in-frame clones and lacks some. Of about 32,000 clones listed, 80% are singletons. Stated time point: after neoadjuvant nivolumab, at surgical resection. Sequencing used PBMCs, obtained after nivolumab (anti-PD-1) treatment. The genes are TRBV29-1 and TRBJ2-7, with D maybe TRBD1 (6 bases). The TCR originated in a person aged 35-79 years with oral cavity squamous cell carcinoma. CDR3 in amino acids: CSATFRDTSYEQYF. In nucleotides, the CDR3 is TGCAGCGCAACCTTCCGGGACACCTCCTACGAGCAGTACTTC.